This TCR beta chain was recorded in a study of blood T cell repertoires in COVID-19. About the research overall: Some COVID-19 samples were acute and others convalescent; all came from the United States, Italy and Spain.

Methods used by the authors: Amplification with reference gene primers provided the estimates of nucleated cell counts. TCRdb's table, derived via immunoSEQ multiplex PCR, lists solely in-frame clones and lacks some. V and J calls and clone size come straight from that table; D and trimming were deduced from the DNA. The data hold 250,000 to 300,000 clones, with 85% to 90% observed a single time. Seattle's cohort entered during active infection and was followed longitudinally. Germline trimming cut 3 bases from V and 10 bases from J; bases unmatched to any gene: 8. This CDR3 comprises 15 residues. The V gene's germline CDR1 is SGHAT and CDR2 FQDESV (reference sequence).

The sequencing input was peripheral blood. The rearrangement uses TRBV11-1 and TRBJ1-6; 8 bases agree with TRBD1. This clonotype was sampled from a woman in her twenties or thirties with COVID-19, enrolled during active disease. CDR3 nucleotide sequence: TGTGCCAGCAGCTTCGAGACAGGGGTTAACTCACCCCTCCACTTT. Translation: CASSFETGVNSPLHF.